This T cell receptor beta chain was identified in a study of blood T cell repertoires in COVID-19. This CDR3 is built from 12 residues. Trimming took off 5 bases at V and 4 bases at J, with 8 bases between the two ends. The germline V gene has CDR1 MDHEN and CDR2 SYDVKM. Per the authors' pipeline: Cell counts per sample came from amplifying reference gene primers. Clones were read by immunoSEQ multiplex PCR, and TCRdb kept only the in-frame ones, dropping some. The V and J calls and clone size are taken from that table; D and trimming were inferred from the DNA. This repertoire shows hundreds of thousands of clones, around 87% found once; its top ten account for about 6%.

Sequencing was done on a sample of peripheral blood. The origin of this receptor is a woman aged 50 to 60 with COVID-19, enrolled during active disease. The rearrangement links TRBV28 to TRBJ1-2; no firm D call. CDR3 coding DNA: TGTGCCAGCAGTCAGTCCCTCTATGGCTACACCTTC. Translation gives CASSQSLYGYTF.